This TCR beta chain was retrieved from a study of blood T cell repertoires in COVID-19. Recruitment covered roughly 24 US areas and drew participants whose ages spanned roughly 18 to 100 years. Before being deemed recovered, Cohort 3 donors had two negative PCRs, clearance, or symptom resolution. Germline-derived CDR1 and CDR2 are SGHRS and YFSETQ. The CDR3 contains 16 residues. V was cut by 0 bases and J by 1 base, with 13 bases left in between. Using immunoSEQ multiplex PCR, the repertoire was profiled, and TCRdb retains in-frame clones only, with some absent. This sample carries about 250,000 clones, 65% to 90% of them seen once, and the ten largest clones take roughly a sixth.

Sequencing input: PBMCs or T cells enriched from blood (not recorded which). The TCR originated in a man aged 18 to 30 who had recovered from COVID-19. This chain connects TRBV5-1 to TRBJ1-1; D is unclear. Here the CDR3 DNA reads TGCGCCAGCAGCTTGGACGTCAGAAGATCGAACACTGAAGCTTTCTTT. Translating it yields CASSLDVRRSNTEAFF.